This T cell receptor beta chain was observed in a study of long-term antiretroviral therapy in people with HIV. Study-level results: Relative to transplant donor controls, diversity remained lower despite increasing after ART.

As to this clone: What it recognizes is unknown.

Version v3.0 of the immunoSEQ assay ran at survey level. Generated by immunoSEQ multiplex PCR, the TCRdb table keeps only in-frame clones and is missing some. The sample carries roughly 30,000 clones, more than 75% recorded once. Germline assignment: CDR1 SQVTM and CDR2 ANQGSEA. There are 12 residues in the CDR3. V lost 4 bases to trimming and J lost 3 bases, with 10 bases between them. The input for sequencing was unsorted PBMCs, taken around 5 years after starting antiretroviral therapy. This chain links TRBV29-1 with TRBJ2-7; D is ambiguous. The source of this sequence is a man between 40 and 49 years old with HIV. In nucleotides, the CDR3 is TGCAGCGTTGTGAGTCCGAGCTACGAGCAGTACTTC. Amino acids: CSVVSPSYEQYF.